Below, 22 T cell receptor beta chains from the same sample are listed, as sequenced in a study of cytomegalovirus exposure and HLA in healthy donors. 13 Jbeta primers and 60 Vbeta primers were used for the PCR. Measured with immunoSEQ multiplex PCR; TCRdb has only the in-frame clones, and not every one. The table lists 35,000 to 45,000 clones. What was sequenced was PBMCs. Receptors originate from a male donor in good health and CMV-seronegative.

The CDR3: CASSPSYEQYF. The CDR3 DNA sequence: TGTGCCAGCAGCCCTTCCTACGAGCAGTACTTC. The J gene is TRBJ2-7, the V gene TRBV5-5; no firm D call. Trimming stripped 4 bases from V and 1 base from J, with 3 bases between. The germline CDR1 and CDR2 sequences are SGHKS and YYEKEE (reference sequence). The length of the CDR3 is 11 residues. Filled out from reference TRBV5-5 and TRBJ2-7, the complete variable domain reads DAGVTQSPTHLIKTRGQQVTLRCSPISGHKSVSWYQQVLGQGPQFIFQYYEKEERGRGNFPDRFSARQFPNYSSELNVNALLLGDSALYLCASSPSYEQYFGPGTRLTVT.

The CDR3 reads CASSPGQYQETQYF. CDR3 DNA sequence: TGTGCCAGTAGTCCAGGACAGTACCAAGAGACCCAGTACTTC. The V and J genes are TRBV19 and TRBJ2-5; D is perhaps TRBD1 (6 bases). The V and J ends lost 5 bases and 0 bases respectively, with 10 bases between them. This CDR3 is 14 amino acids long. Germline V gene sequence: CDR1 LNHDA, CDR2 SQIVND (reference sequence).

CDR3 coding DNA: TGTGCCAGCAGCCACAAGTACACTGAAGCTTTCTTT. Its protein is CASSHKYTEAFF. The chain has TRBV7-9 and TRBJ1-1; no clear D. CDR3 length: 12 residues. The V and J ends lost 5 bases and 3 bases respectively, with 7 bases between them. Germline-derived CDR1 and CDR2 are SEHNR and FQNEAQ (reference sequence). Full variable domain (outside the CDR3, taken from reference TRBV7-9 and TRBJ1-1): DTGVSQNPRHKITKRGQNVTFRCDPISEHNRLYWYRQTLGQGPEFLTYFQNEAQLEKSRLLSDRFSAERPKGSFSTLEIQRTEQGDSAMYLCASSHKYTEAFFGQGTRLTVV.

The genes are TRBV29-1 and TRBJ2-1, with a weak D call TRBD1 (5 bases). The length of the CDR3 is 15 residues. V shed 7 bases and J shed 3 bases, with 19 bases lying between them. Germline V CDR1 and CDR2: SQVTM, ANQGSEA. CDR3 in amino acids: CSGRPAQAIYNEQFF. CDR3 nucleotides: TGCAGCGGCCGGCCCGCACAGGCAATCTACAATGAGCAGTTCTTC.

The gene calls are TRBV4-1 and TRBJ2-5; 11 bases match TRBD2. Trimming cost V 11 bases and J 5 bases; bases outside gene matches: 10. Germline CDR1 reads MGHRA; CDR2 reads YSYEKL. This CDR3 has 14 residues. CDR3 coding DNA: TGCGCCGTTGGTAGCGGGGGGGCTTATGAGACCCAGTACTTC. As protein: CAVGSGGAYETQYF.

The V gene is TRBV5-1, the J gene TRBJ2-2, with 9 bases lining up with TRBD1. The CDR3 runs 15 residues. Germline V gene lookup returns CDR1 SGHRS and CDR2 YFSETQ. V shed 2 bases, J shed 4 bases, and the junction held 3 bases outside the gene matches. Written as DNA, the CDR3 is TGCGCCAGCAGCTTCGGACAGGGGACCACCGGGGAGCTGTTTTTT. This encodes CASSFGQGTTGELFF.

V is TRBV11-3 and J is TRBJ2-1; 7 nucleotides agree with TRBD2. The CDR3 is made up of 18 amino acids. Germline assignment: CDR1 SGHNT and CDR2 YENEEA. The junction had 10 bases not matched to a gene; V was cut back by 1 base and J by 1 base. The DNA of the CDR3 is TGTGCCAGCAGCTTAGGGGAGGGCGGACAACAATCCTACAATGAGCAGTTCTTC. It specifies CASSLGEGGQQSYNEQFF. The whole variable domain, remainder taken from reference TRBV11-3 and TRBJ2-1, is EAGVVQSPRYKIIEKKQPVAFWCNPISGHNTLYWYLQNLGQGPELLIRYENEEAVDDSQLPKDRFSAERLKGVDSTLKIQPAELGDSAVYLCASSLGEGGQQSYNEQFFGPGTRLTVL.

The CDR3: CASSLRPRHSPLHF. DNA for the CDR3: TGTGCCAGCAGTTTACGGCCGAGGCATTCACCCCTCCACTTT. The chain uses TRBV28 and TRBJ1-6; no firm D call. CDR1 and CDR2 (germline): MDHEN, SYDVKM. The ends were cut back, 2 bases at V and 8 bases at J, with 10 bases in the middle. The CDR3 has 14 residues.

The gene calls are TRBV2 and TRBJ1-4; D unresolved. CDR1 is SNHLY and CDR2 is FYNNEI in the germline V gene. The CDR3 length is 12 residues. V dropped 11 bases and J dropped 5 bases, with 12 bases sitting between them. CDR3 residues: CAVSTGNEKLFF. The CDR3 nucleotides are TGTGCCGTCTCAACCGGGAATGAAAAACTGTTTTTT.

V and J are TRBV7-9 and TRBJ1-1, with a tentative D call TRBD1 (5 bases). The V end was cut by 3 bases, the J end by 0 bases, with 11 bases between. This CDR3 is built from 15 residues. The V gene's germline CDR1 is SEHNR and CDR2 FQNEAQ (reference sequence). The CDR3 DNA reads as TGTGCCAGCAGCTTCGAAGACAGCTTGAACACTGAAGCTTTCTTT. Its translation: CASSFEDSLNTEAFF. Based on the CDR3 plus reference TRBV7-9 and TRBJ1-1, the full variable domain is DTGVSQNPRHKITKRGQNVTFRCDPISEHNRLYWYRQTLGQGPEFLTYFQNEAQLEKSRLLSDRFSAERPKGSFSTLEIQRTEQGDSAMYLCASSFEDSLNTEAFFGQGTRLTVV.

CDR3 DNA: TGTGCCAGCAGTAGAGGACAGGTGAATCAGCCCCAGCATTTT. Protein product: CASSRGQVNQPQHF. This sequence joins TRBV6-5 and TRBJ1-5; 7 nucleotides line up with TRBD1. Unmatched junction bases numbered 5, after V lost 5 bases and J lost 4 bases. This CDR3 spans 14 amino acids. Looked up from germline, CDR1 is MNHEY and CDR2 is SVGAGI.

This chain joins TRBV11-2 and TRBJ2-7, with 7 positions matching TRBD1. Germline V gene lookup returns CDR1 SGHAT and CDR2 FQNNGV. CDR3 length: 13 residues. V lost 6 bases to trimming and J lost 4 bases; unmatched junction nucleotides: 6. The CDR3 loop is CASRAGTVYEQYF. In nucleotides, the CDR3 is TGTGCCAGCAGGGCCGGGACAGTTTACGAGCAGTACTTC.

The chain links TRBV10-1 to TRBJ1-6; D might be TRBD1 (6 bases). Germline loops: CDR1 WNHNN, CDR2 SYGVQD (reference sequence). The CDR3 has 14 amino acids. Trimming shortened V by 6 bases and J by 5 bases, and 11 bases separated the two germline ends. CDR3 sequence reads: CASRDSRNNSPLHF. In DNA, the CDR3 is TGCGCCAGCAGGGACAGCAGGAATAATTCACCCCTCCACTTT.

The V call is TRBV7-2, the J call TRBJ1-5, with D possibly TRBD1 on 5 matching bases. The CDR3 has 16 residues. The germline V gene has CDR1 SGHTA and CDR2 FQGNSA. V was shortened by 0 bases and J by 0 bases, with 9 bases between the two germline ends. The CDR3, as DNA: TGTGCCAGCAGCTTAGCTTCTCAGGGTAGCAATCAGCCCCAGCATTTT. Translation: CASSLASQGSNQPQHF.

The J gene is TRBJ1-1, the V gene TRBV18; 9 positions agree with TRBD1. J was trimmed by 1 base and V by 4 bases; bases with no gene match: 10. The CDR3 runs to 17 residues. Germline loops: CDR1 KGHSH, CDR2 LQKENI. The CDR3 bases are TGTGCCAGCTCACTAGCGGGACAGGGTATGAGGAACACTGAAGCTTTCTTT. This encodes CASSLAGQGMRNTEAFF.

The rearrangement joins TRBV6-1 to TRBJ2-6, with a possible D match to TRBD1 (5 bases). The CDR3 covers 15 residues. Germline V gene lookup returns CDR1 MNHNS and CDR2 SASEGT. V was pared by 4 bases and J by 0 bases, with 7 bases between. CDR3 amino acids: CASSADSSGANVLTF. For the CDR3, the DNA is TGTGCCAGCAGTGCCGACAGCTCTGGGGCCAACGTCCTGACTTTC.

The chain joins TRBV5-1 to TRBJ2-7; 10 bases map to TRBD2. Germline CDR1 is SGHRS and CDR2 is YFSETQ. With V trimmed by 4 bases and J by 3 bases, 7 bases remained unmatched. The CDR3 loop spans 15 amino acids. CDR3 region: CASSPGSSGGYEQYF. For the CDR3, the DNA is TGCGCCAGCAGCCCAGGGTCTAGCGGGGGCTACGAGCAGTACTTC.

The chain employs TRBV6-5 and TRBJ2-7; D unresolved. The last part of the DNA fits TRBJ2-1 better; the J call may be wrong. The CDR3 loop spans 14 amino acids. Germline loops: CDR1 MNHEY, CDR2 SVGAGI. This CDR3 reads CASSPRVYSYEQFF. In nucleotides, the CDR3 is TGTGCCAGCAGTCCCCGGGTCTACTCCTACGAGCAGTTCTTC.

This chain connects TRBV5-6 to TRBJ1-2; 7 positions match TRBD1. This CDR3 has 14 residues. V lost 4 bases and J lost 13; bases outside the gene matches: 16. The V gene's germline CDR1 is SGHDT and CDR2 YYEEEE. DNA for the CDR3: TGTGCCAGCAGCCCGGGACAGTTCTTTTGGAACTCCACCTTC. Translation gives CASSPGQFFWNSTF.

The chain carries TRBV19 and TRBJ1-1, with TRBD1 matching 8 bases. Trimming at V came to 5 bases and at J to 5 bases, leaving 7 bases not matched to a gene. The CDR3 consists of 14 residues. CDR1 and CDR2 (germline): LNHDA, SQIVND (reference sequence). CDR3 sequence: CASSQGQGFTEAFF. DNA for the CDR3: TGTGCCAGTAGTCAAGGACAGGGATTTACTGAAGCTTTCTTT.

The rearrangement joins TRBV19 to TRBJ1-5, with a weak D call TRBD1 (6 bases). CDR1 LNHDA and CDR2 SQIVND come from the germline V gene (reference sequence). V lost 2 bases, J lost 0 bases, and 11 bases lay in between. The CDR3 spans 16 residues. The CDR3 DNA follows: TGTGCCAGTAGTATACTGGGGACACCTAGCAATCAGCCCCAGCATTTT. It yields the protein CASSILGTPSNQPQHF.

The genes are TRBV4-1 and TRBJ1-3; maybe TRBD1 (5 bases). V lost 7 bases and J lost 2, with 18 bases in between. Germline V gene lookup returns CDR1 MGHRA and CDR2 YSYEKL. The CDR3 sequence is 16 residues long. As DNA, the CDR3 is TGCGCCAGCAATAGGGGCGGCCAAGGGACTGGAAACACCATATATTTT. As protein: CASNRGGQGTGNTIYF.